This TCR beta chain was profiled in a study of T cells in Graves' hyperthyroidism and ophthalmopathy. TCR beta CDR3 regions were amplified from RNA. During a first-round RT-PCR of the TCR CDR3, the HTBI primer set was used. TCRdb re-derived calls from the multiplex PCR reads in MiXCR, one entry per CDR3 protein. The table shows hundreds of thousands of distinct CDR3 sequences, with just under 45% occurring only once. CDR1 and CDR2 (germline): LNHNV, YYDKDF (reference sequence). The CDR3 is 17 amino acids. V lost 0 bases, J lost 1 base, and 7 bases stayed unmatched. Broader study findings: Blood also contained most expanded thyroid clonotypes above 0.001. The model made its ophthalmopathy prediction, and onset followed a median approximately six months later. A model of 13 V-J features distinguished ophthalmopathy from stable hyperthyroidism.

In its sample, this clonotype was seen a few times. Its antigen remains unknown. Together with thyroid ultrasound, orbital computed tomography, serum thyroxine and TRAb, clinical symptoms were used for diagnoses. The sample was peripheral blood or thyroid tissue (not recorded which). The chain uses TRBV15 and TRBJ2-3; 7 bases map to TRBD1. This receptor was obtained from an adult man with Graves' disease, either hyperthyroidism or ophthalmopathy (not recorded which). CDR3 sequence reads: CATSRDLPGGGTDTQYF. The CDR3 DNA is TGTGCCACCAGCAGAGATTTACCAGGGGGAGGCACAGATACGCAGTATTTT.